This is a list of T cell receptor beta chains from one sample in a study of T cell responses to AZD1222 COVID-19 vaccine. TCRdb keeps only in-frame clones here, not all; method: immunoSEQ multiplex PCR. Among some 130,000 clones listed, around 84% were seen once. Here the sequenced sample was peripheral blood, taken on day 0 of AZD1222 vaccination. The receptors derive from an adult in good health. CDR3s include the opening cysteine and the closing phenylalanine or tryptophan. D genes are given only for firm matches. The size field is filled for only some rows; it gives once, few, many or a size class.

>-|TRBV7-2|TRBJ2-7|TRBD1
TGTGCCAGCATCCTTCCTGGGACAGCATCCTACGAGCAGTACTTC
CASILPGTASYEQYF
>-|TRBV6-5|TRBJ2-7|TRBD1
TGTGCCAGCAGTTACCCACCGGGACAGCCTATCTTC
CASSYPPGQPIF
>once|TRBV7-3|TRBJ2-1|-
TGTGCCAGCAGCCACGACACATCCAATGAGCAGTTCTTC
CASSHDTSNEQFF
>-|TRBV30|TRBJ2-1|-
TGTGCCTGGAGCGTTGGGGTGTCCTACAATGAGCAGTTCTTC
CAWSVGVSYNEQFF
>-|TRBV6-5|TRBJ1-5|-
TGTGCCAGCACTACTGACACCTACAATCAGCCCCAGCATTTT
CASTTDTYNQPQHF
>-|TRBV5-4|TRBJ2-7|-
TGTGCCAGCAGCTCCCTTAGGGAAGGGTCGGCCGAGCAGTACTTC
CASSSLREGSAEQYF
>-|TRBV6-5|TRBJ2-7|TRBD1
TGTGCCAGCAGTCGGGACAGGTGGGAAGAGCAGTACTTC
CASSRDRWEEQYF
>once|TRBV13|TRBJ2-3|TRBD2
TGTGCCAGCAGCTTACGGGCGAGCGGGGACACGCAGTATTTT
CASSLRASGDTQYF
>-|TRBV13|TRBJ2-5|-
TGTGCCAGCAGTGGGGGCGGCCGAGAGACCCAGTACTTC
CASSGGGRETQYF
>-|TRBV7-9|TRBJ1-5|-
TGTGCCAGCAGCTTAGCGTTGACAGACTTTAGCAATCAGCCCCAGCATTTT
CASSLALTDFSNQPQHF
>-|TRBV3-1/TRBV3-2|TRBJ1-4|TRBD1
TGTGCCAGCAGCCAGGGACAGGGGCGAGAAAAACTGTTTTTT
CASSQGQGREKLFF
>-|TRBV5-4|TRBJ1-1|-
TGTGCCAGCAGCCTACAGATGAACACTGAAGCTTTCTTT
CASSLQMNTEAFF
>-|TRBV7-7|TRBJ1-1|-
TGTGCCAGCAGCTTGGTCCATTGGCCGGGACCTCTCGACTCGGGCACTGAAGCTTTCTTT
CASSLVHWPGPLDSGTEAFF
>-|TRBV13|TRBJ2-1|-
TGTGCCAGCAGCCTAGACAGATGGGAGCAGTTCTTC
CASSLDRWEQFF
>once|TRBV6-1|TRBJ2-2|-
TGTGCCAGCAGTGAAGTGGGGGTTGGGAGGTCCACCGGGGAGCTGTTTTTT
CASSEVGVGRSTGELFF
>-|TRBV5-1|TRBJ2-1|-
TGCGCCAGCAGCCCGGGACTCACGGGCGATGAGCAGTTCTTC
CASSPGLTGDEQFF
>-|TRBV9|TRBJ1-3|-
TGTGCCAGCAGCACCAGACTGACCTCTGGAAACACCATATATTTT
CASSTRLTSGNTIYF
>-|TRBV10-2|TRBJ1-2|TRBD1
TGCGCCAGCAGTATGGGACAGGGTTATGGCTACACCTTC
CASSMGQGYGYTF
>-|TRBV11-3|TRBJ2-3|-
TGTGCCAGCAGCTTAGATCAGGGGTCTAGCACAGATACGCAGTATTTT
CASSLDQGSSTDTQYF
>-|TRBV10-3|TRBJ1-2|-
TGTGCCATCAGTATAACAGGGACTGGAGGTGGCTACACCTTC
CAISITGTGGGYTF